A single sample is the source of the 7 T cell receptor beta chains below, sequenced in a study of beta chain features in type 1 diabetes (dated by TCRdb to 2017 to 2018). Summary of the overall study and its limitations: A moderate but significant shortening of TCRB CDR3 length was observed in type 1 diabetes patients in all four CD4+ subsets.

For these receptors, no antigen is known. Libraries were prepared through the immunoSEQ multiplex PCR assay. The entire isolated RNA was reverse transcribed using the High Capacity cDNA Reverse Transcription Kit, and thus expressed TCRB transcripts were sequenced. This immuneACCESS table, as held by TCRdb, lists in-frame sequences with V and J called but not all clones. Of the missing ones, under half trace to an unresolved V gene in checked studies; the others have no known cause. The sample contains around 41,000 clones, 65% to 70% of them found a single time. Around 1.7% of the sample is in the top ten clones. Material: Tregs from blood. The cell subset or site label for this specimen denotes: regulatory CD4+ T cells. All receptors come from a young man with type 1 diabetes. Some clones in this sample may be carry-over from other donors' samples.

This clone was seen more than once but under ten times. The genes are TRBV16 and TRBJ1-1; D gene uncertain. V gave up 4 bases and J gave up 3 bases, with 12 bases separating them. Germline V lookup: CDR1 KGHSY, CDR2 FQNENV. There are 14 residues in the CDR3. CDR3 coding DNA: TGTGCCAGCAGCCCCTTGGGGAGGGACACTGAAGCTTTCTTT. This encodes CASSPLGRDTEAFF.

The CDR3 sequence is CASHATGFGVNEQFF. The CDR3 coding sequence is TGTGCCAGCCATGCTACAGGGTTCGGTGTGAATGAGCAGTTCTTC. This chain joins TRBV2 and TRBJ2-1, with D perhaps TRBD1 (6 bases). Trimming took off 8 bases at V and 7 bases at J, with 21 bases between the two ends. The CDR3 covers 15 residues. The germline CDR1 and CDR2 sequences are SNHLY and FYNNEI.

The rearrangement joins TRBV9 to TRBJ2-1, with 8 bases that match TRBD1. The CDR3 runs 13 residues. Unmatched junction bases numbered 5, after V lost 4 bases and J lost 8 bases. Germline-derived CDR1 and CDR2 are SGDLS and YYNGEE. The CDR3 region is CASSTRTGYEQFF. DNA of the CDR3: TGTGCCAGCAGCACAAGGACAGGGTATGAGCAGTTCTTC.

This clone occurred once. The genes are TRBV4-3 and TRBJ2-1, with 12 nucleotides matching TRBD2. The CDR3 is 15 residues long. With V trimmed by 1 base and J by 6 bases, 1 base remained unmatched. Germline loops: CDR1 LGHNA, CDR2 YSLEER. Written as DNA, the CDR3 is TGCGCCAGCAGCCAAGGGACTAGCGGGGTCAATGAGCAGTTCTTC. This encodes CASSQGTSGVNEQFF.

This clone was observed a few times. The J gene is TRBJ1-2, the V gene TRBV28; D possibly corresponds to TRBD1 (6 bases). Germline V gene data show CDR1 as MDHEN and CDR2 as SYDVKM. CDR3 length: 14 residues. The V gene lost 5 bases and the J gene lost 4 bases, with 14 bases spanning the gap. The CDR3 loop is CASSLGRGTYGYTF. The CDR3 DNA reads as TGTGCCAGCAGTCTGGGGAGGGGGACCTATGGCTACACCTTC.

The J gene is TRBJ2-3, the V gene TRBV28, with D perhaps TRBD2 (6 bases). The V gene lost 4 bases and the J gene lost 8 bases, with 7 bases spanning the gap. The germline gives CDR1 MDHEN, CDR2 SYDVKM. The CDR3 contains 11 residues. CDR3 bases: TGTGCCAGCAGTTCCGGGGGTACGCAGTATTTT. Its translation is CASSSGGTQYF.

The genes are TRBV7-9 and TRBJ2-2; possible D gene TRBD2, 6 bases. CDR1 and CDR2 (germline): SEHNR, FQNEAQ (reference sequence). The CDR3 has 14 residues. V shed 2 bases and J shed 5 bases, with 9 bases lying between them. CDR3 bases: TGTGCCAGCAGCTTATTACGGGAGACCGGGGAGCTGTTTTTT. This codes for CASSLLRETGELFF.